The source of this T cell receptor beta chain is a study of blood T cell repertoires in COVID-19. This table comes from immunoSEQ multiplex PCR, and its TCRdb copy is limited to in-frame clones, with some not included. This table has a few hundred thousand clones, approximately 83% appearing once. The age range of participants was 18 to 89 years, with residence in about two dozen US areas. Either two negative PCRs, clearance, or symptom resolution qualified Cohort 3 donors as recovered. The CDR3 consists of 14 residues. Trimming shortened V by 3 bases and J by 10 bases, and 19 bases separated the two germline ends. The V gene's germline CDR1 is SGDLS and CDR2 YYNGEE.

The rearrangement uses TRBV9 and TRBJ1-1; TRBD1 might be the D (5 bases). The sequence was collected from a man aged 30 to 45 who had recovered from COVID-19. Sequenced: PBMCs or T cells enriched from blood (not recorded which). CDR3 sequence reads: CASSAIPPQGPAFF. The CDR3 DNA reads as TGTGCCAGCAGCGCAATCCCGCCCCAGGGTCCAGCTTTCTTT.